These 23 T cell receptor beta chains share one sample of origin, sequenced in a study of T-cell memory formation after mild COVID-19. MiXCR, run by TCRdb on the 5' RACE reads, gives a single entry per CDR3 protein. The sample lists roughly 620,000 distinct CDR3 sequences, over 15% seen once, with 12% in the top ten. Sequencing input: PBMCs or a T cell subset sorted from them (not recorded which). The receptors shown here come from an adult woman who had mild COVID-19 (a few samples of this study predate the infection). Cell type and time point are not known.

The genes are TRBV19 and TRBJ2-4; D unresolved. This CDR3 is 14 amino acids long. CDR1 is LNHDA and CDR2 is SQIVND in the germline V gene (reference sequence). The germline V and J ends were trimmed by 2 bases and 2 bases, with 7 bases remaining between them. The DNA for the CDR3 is TGTGCCAGTAGTATATTGGGGACCAAAAACATTCAGTACTTC. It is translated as CASSILGTKNIQYF.

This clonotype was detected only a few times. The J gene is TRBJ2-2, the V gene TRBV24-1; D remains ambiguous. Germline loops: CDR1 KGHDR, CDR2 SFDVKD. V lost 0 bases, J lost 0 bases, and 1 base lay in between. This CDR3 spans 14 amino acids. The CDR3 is CATSDLPNTGELFF. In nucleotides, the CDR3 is TGTGCCACCAGTGATTTGCCGAACACCGGGGAGCTGTTTTTT.

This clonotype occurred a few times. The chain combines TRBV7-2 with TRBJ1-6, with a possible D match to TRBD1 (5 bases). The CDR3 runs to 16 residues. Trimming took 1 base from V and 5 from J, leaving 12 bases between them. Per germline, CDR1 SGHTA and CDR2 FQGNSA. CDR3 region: CASSLEGTGNNSPLHF. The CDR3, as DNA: TGTGCCAGCAGCTTAGAGGGGACGGGCAATAATTCACCCCTCCACTTT.

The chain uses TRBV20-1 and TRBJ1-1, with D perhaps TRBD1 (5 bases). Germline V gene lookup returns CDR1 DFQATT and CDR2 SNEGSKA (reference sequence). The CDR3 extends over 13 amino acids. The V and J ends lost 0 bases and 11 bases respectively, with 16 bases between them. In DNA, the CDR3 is TGCAGTGCTAGAGATCCAGGGAATAGGCTGGCTTTCTTT. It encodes CSARDPGNRLAFF.

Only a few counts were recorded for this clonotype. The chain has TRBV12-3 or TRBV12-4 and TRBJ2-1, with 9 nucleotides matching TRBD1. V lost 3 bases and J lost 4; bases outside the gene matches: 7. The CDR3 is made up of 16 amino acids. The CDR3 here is CASSFGTGYGYNEQFF. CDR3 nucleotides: TGTGCCAGCAGTTTCGGGACAGGGTATGGGTACAATGAGCAGTTCTTC.

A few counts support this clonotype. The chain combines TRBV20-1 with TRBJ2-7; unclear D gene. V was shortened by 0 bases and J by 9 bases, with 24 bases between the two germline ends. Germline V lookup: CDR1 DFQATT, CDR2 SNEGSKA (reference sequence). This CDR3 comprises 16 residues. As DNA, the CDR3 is TGCAGTGCTAGAGAAGCTGCTGGACCCGTGAGAAGTTTGCAGTACTTC. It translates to CSAREAAGPVRSLQYF.

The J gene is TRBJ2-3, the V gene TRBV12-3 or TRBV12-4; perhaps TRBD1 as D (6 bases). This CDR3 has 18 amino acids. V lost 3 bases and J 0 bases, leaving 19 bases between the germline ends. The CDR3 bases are TGTGCCAGCAGTTTTAGGGGGTACAGTCGAATGAGCACAGATACGCAGTATTTT. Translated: CASSFRGYSRMSTDTQYF.

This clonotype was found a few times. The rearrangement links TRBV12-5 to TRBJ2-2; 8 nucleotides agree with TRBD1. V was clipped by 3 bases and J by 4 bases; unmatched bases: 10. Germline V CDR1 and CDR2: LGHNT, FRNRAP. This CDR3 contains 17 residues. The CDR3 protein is CASGFLSTGVGTGELFF. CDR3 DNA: TGTGCTAGTGGTTTCCTCTCGACAGGGGTCGGCACCGGGGAGCTGTTTTTT.

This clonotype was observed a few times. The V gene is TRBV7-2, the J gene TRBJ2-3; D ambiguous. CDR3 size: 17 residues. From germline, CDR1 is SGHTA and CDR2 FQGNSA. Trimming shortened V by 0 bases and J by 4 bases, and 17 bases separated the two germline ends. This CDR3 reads CASSLAPTHREADTQYF. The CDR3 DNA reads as TGTGCCAGCAGCTTAGCCCCCACCCATAGGGAAGCAGATACGCAGTATTTT.

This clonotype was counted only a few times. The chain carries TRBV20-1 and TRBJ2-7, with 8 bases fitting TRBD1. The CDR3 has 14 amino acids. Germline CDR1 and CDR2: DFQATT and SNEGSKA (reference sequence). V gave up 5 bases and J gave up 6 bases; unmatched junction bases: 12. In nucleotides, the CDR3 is TGCAGTGCTTATCCGGGACAGGATGGTTTCGAGCAGTACTTC. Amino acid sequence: CSAYPGQDGFEQYF.

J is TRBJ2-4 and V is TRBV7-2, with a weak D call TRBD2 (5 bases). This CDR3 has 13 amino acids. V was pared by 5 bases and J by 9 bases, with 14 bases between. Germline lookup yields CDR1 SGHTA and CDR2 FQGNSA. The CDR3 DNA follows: TGTGCCAGCAGCGGACCTAGCTACGGCATTCAGTACTTC. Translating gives CASSGPSYGIQYF. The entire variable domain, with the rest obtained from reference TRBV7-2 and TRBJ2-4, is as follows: GAGVSQSPSNKVTEKGKDVELRCDPISGHTALYWYRQSLGQGLEFLIYFQGNSAPDKSGLPSDRFSAERTGGSVSTLTIQRTQQEDSAVYLCASSGPSYGIQYFGAGTRLSVL.

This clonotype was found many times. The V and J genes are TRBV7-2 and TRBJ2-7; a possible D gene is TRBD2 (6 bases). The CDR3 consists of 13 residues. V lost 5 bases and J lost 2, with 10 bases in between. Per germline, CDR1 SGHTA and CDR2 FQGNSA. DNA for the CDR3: TGTGCCAGCAGCGTTAGCGGAGCCTACGAGCAGTACTTC. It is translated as CASSVSGAYEQYF.

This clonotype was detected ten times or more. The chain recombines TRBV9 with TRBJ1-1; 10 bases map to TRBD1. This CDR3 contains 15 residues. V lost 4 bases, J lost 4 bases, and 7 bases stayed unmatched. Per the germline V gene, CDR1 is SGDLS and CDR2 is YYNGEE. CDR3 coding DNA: TGTGCCAGCAGCACACCTGACAGGGGGCTCACTGAAGCTTTCTTT. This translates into CASSTPDRGLTEAFF.

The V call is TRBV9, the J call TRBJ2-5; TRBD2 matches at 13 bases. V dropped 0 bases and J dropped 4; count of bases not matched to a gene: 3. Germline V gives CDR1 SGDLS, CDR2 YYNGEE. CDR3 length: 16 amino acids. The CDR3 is CASSVEGLAGRETQYF. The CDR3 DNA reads TGTGCCAGCAGCGTAGAGGGACTAGCGGGACGAGAGACCCAGTACTTC.

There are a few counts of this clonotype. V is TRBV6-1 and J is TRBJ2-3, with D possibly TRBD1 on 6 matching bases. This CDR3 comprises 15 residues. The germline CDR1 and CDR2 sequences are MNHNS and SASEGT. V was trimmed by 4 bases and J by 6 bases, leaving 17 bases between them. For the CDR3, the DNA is TGTGCCAGCAGTGGCCGGGACATCGGTTCCGATACGCAGTATTTT. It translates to CASSGRDIGSDTQYF.

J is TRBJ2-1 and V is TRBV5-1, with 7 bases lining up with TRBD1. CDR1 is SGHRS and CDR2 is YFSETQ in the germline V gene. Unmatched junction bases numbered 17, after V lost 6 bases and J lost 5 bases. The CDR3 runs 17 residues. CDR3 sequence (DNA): TGCGCCAGCACCCCGGGCGACAGGGCGCGAAACAACAATGAGCAGTTCTTC. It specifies CASTPGDRARNNNEQFF.

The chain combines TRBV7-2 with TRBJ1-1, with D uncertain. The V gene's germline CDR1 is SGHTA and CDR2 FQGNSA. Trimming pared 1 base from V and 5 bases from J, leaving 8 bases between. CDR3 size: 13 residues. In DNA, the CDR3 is TGTGCCAGCAGCTTAGTCAGCGGGACTGAAGCTTTCTTT. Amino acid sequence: CASSLVSGTEAFF.

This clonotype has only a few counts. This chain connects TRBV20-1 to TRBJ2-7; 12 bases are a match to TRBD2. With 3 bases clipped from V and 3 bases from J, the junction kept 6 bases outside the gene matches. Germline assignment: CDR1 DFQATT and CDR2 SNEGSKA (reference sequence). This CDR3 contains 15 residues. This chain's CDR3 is CSASVGLAGNYEQYF. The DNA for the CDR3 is TGCAGTGCTAGCGTAGGACTAGCGGGAAACTACGAGCAGTACTTC.

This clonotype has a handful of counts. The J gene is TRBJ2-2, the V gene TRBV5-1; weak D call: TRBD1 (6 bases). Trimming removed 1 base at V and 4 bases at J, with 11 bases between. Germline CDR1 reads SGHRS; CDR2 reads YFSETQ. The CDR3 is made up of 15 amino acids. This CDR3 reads CASSLTGKGTGELFF. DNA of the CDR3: TGCGCCAGCAGCTTGACAGGGAAGGGCACCGGGGAGCTGTTTTTT.

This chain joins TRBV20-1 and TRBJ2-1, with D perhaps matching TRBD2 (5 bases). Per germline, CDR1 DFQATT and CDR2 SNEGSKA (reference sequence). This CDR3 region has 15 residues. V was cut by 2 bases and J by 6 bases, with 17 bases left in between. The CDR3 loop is CSARSPASRINEQFF. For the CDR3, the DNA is TGCAGTGCTAGAAGTCCTGCTAGCAGAATCAATGAGCAGTTCTTC.

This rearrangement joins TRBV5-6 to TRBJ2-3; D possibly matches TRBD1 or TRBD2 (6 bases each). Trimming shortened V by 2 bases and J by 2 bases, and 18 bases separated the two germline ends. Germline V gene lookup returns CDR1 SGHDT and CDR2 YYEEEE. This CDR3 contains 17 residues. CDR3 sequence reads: CASSFTGPRGLTDTQYF. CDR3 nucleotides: TGTGCCAGCAGCTTTACCGGACCCAGGGGACTCACAGATACGCAGTATTTT.

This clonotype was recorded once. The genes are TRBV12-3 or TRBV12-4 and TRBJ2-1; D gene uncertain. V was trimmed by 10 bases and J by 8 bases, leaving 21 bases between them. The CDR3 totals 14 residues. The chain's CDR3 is CAIPGLGPRDEQFF. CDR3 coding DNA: TGTGCCATCCCCGGGCTTGGCCCCCGGGATGAGCAGTTCTTC.

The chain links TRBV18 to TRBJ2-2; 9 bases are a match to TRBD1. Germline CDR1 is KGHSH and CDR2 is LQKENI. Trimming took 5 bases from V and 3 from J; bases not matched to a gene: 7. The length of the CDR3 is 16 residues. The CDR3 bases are TGTGCCAGCTCATCGTTACAGGGGGCAGACACCGGGGAGCTGTTTTTT. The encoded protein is CASSSLQGADTGELFF.